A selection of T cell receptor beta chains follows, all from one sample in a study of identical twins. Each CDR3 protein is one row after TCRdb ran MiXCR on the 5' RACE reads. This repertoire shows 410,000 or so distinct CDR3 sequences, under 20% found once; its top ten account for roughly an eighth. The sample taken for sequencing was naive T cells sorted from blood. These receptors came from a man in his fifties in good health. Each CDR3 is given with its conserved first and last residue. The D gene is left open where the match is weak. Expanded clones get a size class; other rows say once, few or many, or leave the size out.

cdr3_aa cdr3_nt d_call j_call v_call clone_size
CASSYYGLAGYNEQFF TGTGCCAGCAGTTATTACGGACTAGCGGGCTACAATGAGCAGTTCTTC TRBD2 TRBJ2-1 TRBV6-2/TRBV6-3 .
CASSATGDLNTGELFF TGTGCCAGCAGTGCGACAGGGGACTTAAACACCGGGGAGCTGTTTTTT TRBD1 TRBJ2-2 TRBV12-3/TRBV12-4 .
CAIGDHGGLNSPLHF TGTGCCATCGGCGACCACGGAGGTCTTAATTCACCCCTCCACTTT . TRBJ1-6 TRBV10-3 .
CASSHLLMDTVYGYTF TGTGCCAGCAGCCACCTTCTAATGGACACCGTTTATGGCTACACCTTC . TRBJ1-2 TRBV4-2 .
CASSERRDRSSNYGYTF TGTGCCAGCAGTGAACGTCGGGACAGGTCTTCTAACTATGGCTACACCTTC TRBD1 TRBJ1-2 TRBV2 many
CASSLVPSGTQETQYF TGTGCCAGCAGCTTGGTTCCTAGCGGGACCCAAGAGACCCAGTACTTC TRBD2 TRBJ2-5 TRBV5-5 .
CASSSPGTGPYEQYF TGTGCCAGCAGCTCGCCGGGGACAGGGCCCTACGAGCAGTACTTC TRBD1 TRBJ2-7 TRBV6-5 many
CSATQGAANYGYTF TGCAGTGCAACCCAGGGGGCAGCTAACTATGGCTACACCTTC TRBD1 TRBJ1-2 TRBV20-1 .
CASSQDSGAKNIQYF TGTGCCAGCAGCCAAGATAGCGGGGCAAAAAACATTCAGTACTTC TRBD2 TRBJ2-4 TRBV4-2 many
CASSLAGQGLSAKNIQYF TGTGCCAGCAGCTTGGCGGGACAGGGTTTGTCAGCCAAAAACATTCAGTACTTC TRBD1 TRBJ2-4 TRBV5-4 few
CSARGPGRSMTEAFF TGCAGTGCTAGAGGACCGGGACGGTCCATGACTGAAGCTTTCTTT . TRBJ1-1 TRBV20-1 .
CASSPQRSGARLTEAFF TGTGCCAGCAGCCCGCAACGATCAGGGGCGCGGTTAACTGAAGCTTTCTTT . TRBJ1-1 TRBV7-9 few
CASSRGVTDYGYTF TGTGCCAGCAGCCGGGGGGTAACGGACTATGGCTACACCTTC . TRBJ1-2 TRBV28 .
CASSYSTSGSQETQYF TGTGCCAGCAGTTACTCGACTAGCGGGAGCCAAGAGACCCAGTACTTC TRBD2 TRBJ2-5 TRBV6-2/TRBV6-3 many
CATSDPDPNSPLHF TGTGCCACCAGTGATCCCGACCCCAATTCACCCCTCCACTTT . TRBJ1-6 TRBV24-1 .
CASRTGGPDEQYF TGTGCCAGCCGAACAGGTGGGCCGGACGAGCAGTACTTC . TRBJ2-7 TRBV28 .
CASTNDKTDTQYF TGTGCCAGCACCAACGACAAAACAGATACGCAGTATTTT . TRBJ2-3 TRBV6-1 few
CASSQVPQVTEAFF TGTGCCAGCAGCCAAGTTCCACAGGTCACTGAAGCTTTCTTT . TRBJ1-1 TRBV3-1 .
CASSQLLANNEQFF TGCGCCAGCAGCCAATTACTAGCGAACAATGAGCAGTTCTTC TRBD2 TRBJ2-1 TRBV4-3 .
CSARDLVGDGLRAEQFF TGCAGTGCTAGAGATTTAGTCGGGGATGGCCTACGCGCAGAGCAGTTCTTC . TRBJ2-1 TRBV20-1 .
CASSSRTGGRGNYGYTF TGTGCCAGCAGCTCTCGGACAGGGGGCAGGGGTAACTATGGCTACACCTTC TRBD1 TRBJ1-2 TRBV7-8 few
CASRRSSPDTQYF TGCGCCAGCAGAAGGTCCTCCCCAGATACGCAGTATTTT . TRBJ2-3 TRBV5-1 few
CSATQAINQPQHF TGCAGTGCTACACAGGCCATTAATCAGCCCCAGCATTTT . TRBJ1-5 TRBV20-1 many
CATSRDMLEWGLETQYF TGTGCCACCAGCAGAGATATGTTGGAGTGGGGATTAGAGACCCAGTACTTC . TRBJ2-5 TRBV15 many
CSARDPGRGSPLHF TGCAGTGCTAGAGATCCCGGGAGGGGCTCACCCCTCCACTTT . TRBJ1-6 TRBV20-1 few
CASRPGGSSYNSPLHF TGTGCCAGCAGGCCCGGGGGGAGCTCCTATAATTCACCCCTCCACTTT . TRBJ1-6 TRBV12-3/TRBV12-4 few
CASSFVVGGRNEQFF TGTGCCAGCAGCTTTGTGGTGGGGGGGCGTAATGAGCAGTTCTTC . TRBJ2-1 TRBV7-6 .
CSGSGDEAFF TGCAGCGGCTCGGGAGATGAAGCTTTCTTT . TRBJ1-1 TRBV29-1 .
CASSFGQNTGELFF TGCGCCAGCAGCTTCGGGCAGAACACCGGGGAGCTGTTTTTT . TRBJ2-2 TRBV5-1 many
CSAKKPTGQNYGYTF TGCAGTGCCAAAAAACCTACGGGACAGAACTATGGCTACACCTTC TRBD1 TRBJ1-2 TRBV20-1 many
CSAVRPREAAKNIQYF TGCAGTGCCGTGCGACCACGTGAGGCCGCCAAAAACATTCAGTACTTC . TRBJ2-4 TRBV20-1 .
CASNREWSGNTIYF TGTGCCAGCAATCGTGAGTGGTCTGGAAACACCATATATTTT . TRBJ1-3 TRBV5-8 many
CASSLGHNTGELSF TGCGCCAGCAGCTTGGGACACAACACCGGGGAGCTGTCTTTT . TRBJ2-2 TRBV5-1 .
CASSPSDPLLYF TGCGCCAGCAGCCCAAGCGACCCATTATTGTACTTC . TRBJ2-4 TRBV5-1 .
CASSLGQNSPLHF TGTGCCAGCTCACTGGGACAAAATTCACCCCTCCACTTT . TRBJ1-6 TRBV18 .
CASSLTPGGGANEQFF TGTGCCAGCAGCCTAACCCCCGGCGGGGGGGCAAATGAGCAGTTCTTC TRBD2 TRBJ2-1 TRBV11-2 few
CSASGVAQETQYF TGCAGTGCTAGCGGGGTCGCTCAAGAGACCCAGTACTTC . TRBJ2-5 TRBV20-1 few
CASSTGLAGGRTDTQYF TGTGCCAGCAGCACGGGACTAGCGGGGGGGCGGACAGATACGCAGTATTTT TRBD2 TRBJ2-3 TRBV28 few
CASSPTGGYTEAFF TGTGCCAGCAGTCCTACAGGGGGCTATACTGAAGCTTTCTTT TRBD1 TRBJ1-1 TRBV12-3/TRBV12-4 many